The rows below give T cell receptor beta chains drawn from one sample of a study of T cells in Graves' hyperthyroidism and ophthalmopathy. Using its own MiXCR run on the multiplex PCR reads, TCRdb lists one record per CDR3 protein. The table includes roughly 500,000 distinct CDR3 sequences, around 45% detected once. The sequencing input was peripheral blood or thyroid tissue (not recorded which). The source of these receptors is an adult woman with Graves' disease, either hyperthyroidism or ophthalmopathy (not recorded which). Both conserved end residues are part of each CDR3. Fields, in order: D gene, V gene, CDR3 length, J gene, clone size, CDR3 DNA, CDR3 protein. A D gene is named only where the DNA matches it firmly. Part of the rows lack a size; the others show once, few, many or a class for expanded clones.

>.|TRBV7-9|13|TRBJ2-7|once
TGTGCCAGCAGCTTAGCCCTTGGTAACGAGCAGTACTTC
CASSLALGNEQYF
>.|TRBV7-8|17|TRBJ2-2|once
TGTGCCAGCAGCTTAACAGGGCGGGGGGACAGTGGTTACGAGCAGTTTTTT
CASSLTGRGDSGYEQFF
>.|TRBV7-9|15|TRBJ1-2|.
TGTGCCAGCAGTGCTAGGCGCGGTGGTTTCTATGGCTACACCTTC
CASSARRGGFYGYTF
>.|TRBV10-3|16|TRBJ1-3|many
TGTGCCATCAGTGAAGTTTACAGGGTGAGAGGAAACACCATATATTTT
CAISEVYRVRGNTIYF
>TRBD2|TRBV2|16|TRBJ2-7|few
TGTGCCAGCAGTTTATCGCCGCTAGCGGGAAACTACGAGCAGTACTTC
CASSLSPLAGNYEQYF
>.|TRBV29-1|16|TRBJ2-6|.
TGCAGCGTTGAAGATGGGGGGGCTGCTGGGGCCAACGTCCTGACTTTC
CSVEDGGAAGANVLTF
>.|TRBV7-9|17|TRBJ1-4|many
TGTGCCAGCAGCTTAACTTTGAGGACGACCGAGGATGAAAAACTGTTTTTT
CASSLTLRTTEDEKLFF
>TRBD2|TRBV7-8|18|TRBJ2-7|.
TGTGCCAGCACCCTAATCGGGGGGGCGACTAGCGGGAGTTACGAGCAGTACTTC
CASTLIGGATSGSYEQYF
>.|TRBV7-9|12|TRBJ1-1|.
TGTGCCAGCAGCCCCTCGGGCTCTGAAGCTTTCTTT
CASSPSGSEAFF
>TRBD2|TRBV7-9|16|TRBJ2-6|.
TGCGCCAGCAGCCGCACCGCGCCGGGGGGTGGTGACGTCCTGACTTTC
CASSRTAPGGGDVLTF
>.|TRBV9|16|TRBJ1-2|few
TGTGCCAGCAGCGTAGACCCATCAGGACGAGGCGGTGGCTACACCTTC
CASSVDPSGRGGGYTF
>TRBD2|TRBV28|15|TRBJ2-7|few
TGTGCCAGCAGTTTTGATCCGAGCGGGAGCTACGAGCAGTACTTC
CASSFDPSGSYEQYF
>TRBD2|TRBV6-6|14|TRBJ2-7|many
TGTGCCAGCAGTTCCTCCCCGGGGGGCTACGAGCAGTACTTC
CASSSSPGGYEQYF
>.|TRBV28|14|TRBJ1-1|many
TGTGCCAGCAGCGTACCCGACAGAAACACTGAAGCTTTCTTT
CASSVPDRNTEAFF
>.|TRBV10-2|15|TRBJ1-3|.
TGCGCCAGCAAGCCAGGGGTGAGCTCTGGAAACACCATATATTTT
CASKPGVSSGNTIYF
>.|TRBV20-1|15|TRBJ2-2|many
TGCAGTGCTAGAAAGGCGGGTGCGAACACCGGGGAGCTGTTTTTT
CSARKAGANTGELFF
>TRBD2|TRBV10-3|15|TRBJ2-7|many
TGTGCCATCACCCCGGCCGGGGGGGGGCTATACGAGCAGTACTTC
CAITPAGGGLYEQYF
>.|TRBV7-2|13|TRBJ1-3|once
TGTGCCAGCAGCCATTCCGGGACCTCCACCATATATTTT
CASSHSGTSTIYF
>.|TRBV9|13|TRBJ2-7|.
TGTGCCAGCAGCGCAGATTCGCTTAACGAGCAGTACTTC
CASSADSLNEQYF
>.|TRBV7-9|15|TRBJ2-5|many
TGTGCCAGCACCCCCCCAGGGGGGGCGGCGGAGACCCAGTACTTC
CASTPPGGAAETQYF
>.|TRBV29-1|14|TRBJ1-3|.
TGCAGCGTCATGGTGGGGGGCTCTGGAAACACCATATATTTT
CSVMVGGSGNTIYF
>TRBD2|TRBV6-1|15|TRBJ2-5|many
TGTGCCAGCAGTGAAGGCGGGACTAGCCAAGAGACCCAGTACTTC
CASSEGGTSQETQYF
>.|TRBV6-1|15|TRBJ1-5|many
TGTGCCAGCAGTGATCTGGGAGTAAGCAATCAGCCCCAGCATTTT
CASSDLGVSNQPQHF
>TRBD1|TRBV29-1|14|TRBJ1-2|many
TGCAGCGTTGCGGGGACAGTCCAGGGTCCTGGCTACACCTTC
CSVAGTVQGPGYTF
>.|TRBV7-2|13|TRBJ1-4|.
TGTGCCAGCAGCCGCCGCCGTAATGAAAAACTGTTTTTT
CASSRRRNEKLFF
>.|TRBV19|14|TRBJ1-1|.
TGTGCGGGACGGCGGCCCCCCATGAACACTGAAGCTTTCTTT
CAGRRPPMNTEAFF
>.|TRBV30|13|TRBJ1-1|few
TGTGCCTGGAGTCTATTTTTTTCGGCTGAAGCTTTCTTT
CAWSLFFSAEAFF
>.|TRBV6-5|13|TRBJ1-1|few
TGTGCCATCAGTTACACAGGGCAGACTGAAGCTTTCTTT
CAISYTGQTEAFF
>TRBD1|TRBV6-1|13|TRBJ1-2|.
TGTGCCAGCCGGGACAGGGAGTTATATGGCTACACCTTC
CASRDRELYGYTF
>.|TRBV20-1|13|TRBJ2-7|.
TGCAGTGCTATCGCAGGGAGATCCCACGAGCAGTACTTC
CSAIAGRSHEQYF
>.|TRBV7-2|12|TRBJ1-5|many
TGTGCCAGCAGCTTAGTTGCTCAGCCCCAGCATTTT
CASSLVAQPQHF
>TRBD1|TRBV29-1|12|TRBJ1-2|.
TGCAGCGTTGATCAGGGGGCTAATGGCTACACCTTC
CSVDQGANGYTF
>.|TRBV2|13|TRBJ1-2|once
TGTGCCAGCAACCAAAACAGGGAAGTCGGCTACACCTTC
CASNQNREVGYTF
>.|TRBV28|13|TRBJ1-4|few
TGTGCCAGCAACCTGGGGTCTCGCGAAAAACTGTTTTTT
CASNLGSREKLFF
>.|TRBV28|12|TRBJ1-1|.
TGTGCCAGCACCTCTGGGTGGCAAAAAGCTTTCTTT
CASTSGWQKAFF
>.|TRBV20-1|14|TRBJ1-5|once
TGCAGTGCCAAAGGGGATAGGTTCAATCAGCCCCAGCATTTT
CSAKGDRFNQPQHF
>.|TRBV29-1|12|TRBJ1-2|many
TGCAGCGTTGCGTCAGGGGAGGGTGGCTACACCTTC
CSVASGEGGYTF
>.|TRBV19|10|TRBJ1-2|few
TGTGCCAGTAGTAAGGGAGGCTACACCTTC
CASSKGGYTF
>.|TRBV7-2|15|TRBJ2-5|.
TGTGCCAGCAGAGATCAGTCCAGGGTCGGCTCGGCCCAGTACTTC
CASRDQSRVGSAQYF
>TRBD1|TRBV28|16|TRBJ1-2|few
TGTGCCAGCAGTTTAACAGGGGGCGTTTTTGGCTATGGCTACACCTTC
CASSLTGGVFGYGYTF
>TRBD1|TRBV15|19|TRBJ1-4|.
TGTGCCACCAGCAGACCGGCATTCGGGACAGGGGGCATCGGTGAAAAACTGTTTTTT
CATSRPAFGTGGIGEKLFF
>.|TRBV6-1|15|TRBJ2-1|.
TGTGCCAGCAGCCAGGGGCCCGACTCCTACAATGAGCAGTTCTTC
CASSQGPDSYNEQFF
>.|TRBV7-9|13|TRBJ2-7|.
TGTGCCAGCAGCTCACCTCTCGGGCGTGAGCAGTACTTC
CASSSPLGREQYF
>TRBD1|TRBV5-1|15|TRBJ1-6|.
TGCGCCAGCAGCTTGGATACAGGGGGCGGTTCACCCCTCCACTTT
CASSLDTGGGSPLHF
>.|TRBV5-6|13|TRBJ1-5|many
TGTGCCAGCAGCTTCGGGGCTTACCAGCCCCAGCATTTT
CASSFGAYQPQHF
>.|TRBV11-2|15|TRBJ2-5|few
TGTGCCATCAGCGACGGGGGTCAGAACGAAGAGACCCAGTACTTC
CAISDGGQNEETQYF
>.|TRBV9|14|TRBJ2-7|many
TGTGCCAGCAGCCTATCCTCACAGGGATACGAGCAGTACTTC
CASSLSSQGYEQYF
>.|TRBV6-5|14|TRBJ1-6|many
TGTGCCAGCAGGAGGTCCAGGGAAAATTCACCCCTCCACTTT
CASRRSRENSPLHF
>.|TRBV7-8|13|TRBJ2-7|.
TGTGCCAGCAGCTTGGCAGGGAATGGCGAGCAGTACTTC
CASSLAGNGEQYF
>TRBD1|TRBV10-3|14|TRBJ2-5|.
TGTGCCATCAGCAATTCAGGGGGCGCAGAGACCCAGTACTTC
CAISNSGGAETQYF
>.|TRBV4-1|16|TRBJ2-6|many
TGCGCCAGCAGCCGGGGAACAGACTTTGGGGCCAACGTCCTGACTTTC
CASSRGTDFGANVLTF